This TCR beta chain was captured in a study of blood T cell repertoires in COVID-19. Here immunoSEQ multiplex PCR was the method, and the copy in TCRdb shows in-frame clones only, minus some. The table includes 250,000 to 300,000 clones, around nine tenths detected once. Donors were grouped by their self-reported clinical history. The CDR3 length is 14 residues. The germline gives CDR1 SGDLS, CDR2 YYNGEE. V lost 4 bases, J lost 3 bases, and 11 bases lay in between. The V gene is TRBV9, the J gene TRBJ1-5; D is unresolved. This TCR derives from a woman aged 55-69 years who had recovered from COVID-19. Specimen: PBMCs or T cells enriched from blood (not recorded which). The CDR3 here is CASSSELVNQPQHF. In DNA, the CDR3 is TGTGCCAGCAGCTCGGAGCTGGTCAATCAGCCCCAGCATTTT.